The rows below give T cell receptor beta chains drawn from one sample of a study of blood T cell repertoires in COVID-19. Assay used: immunoSEQ multiplex PCR; TCRdb lists only in-frame clones, some missing. This sample carries more than 200,000 clones, roughly nine tenths of them seen once, and the ten largest clones take about 2.2%. The specimen was peripheral blood. Receptor source: a woman aged 50 to 60 with acute or convalescent COVID-19. CDR3s include the opening cysteine and the closing phenylalanine or tryptophan. The D gene is left open where the match is weak. The size entry is marked missing in some rows and otherwise reads once, few, many or a size class.

TRBJ2-5	TRBV7-9	NA	TRBD1	CASSLAWDRGQVVQETQYF	TGTGCCAGCAGCTTAGCTTGGGACAGGGGGCAAGTCGTCCAAGAGACCCAGTACTTC
TRBJ1-4	TRBV29-1	NA	TRBD1	CSVRQGNEKLFF	TGCAGCGTGAGACAGGGGAATGAAAAACTGTTTTTT
TRBJ1-6	TRBV18	NA	TRBD1	CASSEYRDRSYSPLHF	TGTGCCAGCTCCGAGTACCGGGACAGGTCCTATTCACCCCTCCACTTT
TRBJ2-3	TRBV6-5	NA	TRBD2	CASSYLFGGGDTQYF	TGTGCCAGCAGTTACCTGTTCGGGGGGGGAGATACGCAGTATTTT
TRBJ1-5	TRBV30	NA	NA	CAWSVSQGQPQHF	TGTGCCTGGAGTGTTAGTCAGGGTCAGCCCCAGCATTTT
TRBJ2-7	TRBV30	NA	TRBD2	CAWTLAGGYEQYF	TGTGCCTGGACTCTAGCGGGGGGGTACGAGCAGTACTTC
TRBJ1-2	TRBV4-3	NA	TRBD1	CASSQEVRGTSDGYTF	TGCGCCAGCAGCCAAGAGGTCAGGGGGACTAGCGATGGCTACACCTTC
TRBJ2-7	TRBV5-1	NA	TRBD1	CASSLTGTGRYEQYF	TGCGCCAGCAGCTTAACCGGGACAGGTCGCTACGAGCAGTACTTC
TRBJ2-1	TRBV27	once	TRBD1	CASSTGTGGRGEQFF	TGTGCCAGCAGCACGGGGACAGGGGGCCGTGGTGAGCAGTTCTTC
TRBJ2-3	TRBV7-2	NA	TRBD2	CASSLSGILLDTQYF	TGTGCCAGCAGCTTGAGCGGGATCCTCCTGGATACGCAGTATTTT
TRBJ2-1	TRBV10-1	NA	TRBD2	CASSPGLAGYNEQFF	TGCGCCAGCAGCCCTGGACTAGCGGGATACAATGAGCAGTTCTTC
TRBJ1-3	TRBV6-5	NA	NA	CASTGRTDGNTIYF	TGTGCCAGCACCGGGAGGACAGATGGAAACACCATATATTTT
TRBJ1-1	TRBV7-3	NA	NA	CASSFSQGSTEAFF	TGTGCCAGCAGCTTCAGCCAGGGGAGCACTGAAGCTTTCTTT
TRBJ2-2	TRBV5-8	NA	TRBD2	CASKLLFDSGGSNTGELFF	TGTGCCAGCAAGCTTTTGTTTGATAGCGGGGGATCGAACACCGGGGAGCTGTTTTTT
TRBJ2-7	TRBV10-3	NA	TRBD2	CAISPGLVMVQQYF	TGTGCCATCAGCCCGGGACTAGTGATGGTTCAGCAGTACTTC
TRBJ1-2	TRBV5-1	once	NA	CASSLEAGTFYGYTF	TGCGCCAGCAGCTTGGAGGCAGGGACATTTTATGGCTACACCTTC
TRBJ2-5	TRBV4-3	NA	TRBD2	CASSQGTSGVQETQYF	TGCGCCAGCAGCCAAGGGACTAGCGGAGTCCAAGAGACCCAGTACTTC
TRBJ2-5	TRBV6-5	once	NA	CASSLDREGETQYF	TGTGCCAGCAGCCTGGACAGGGAGGGAGAGACCCAGTACTTC
TRBJ2-3	TRBV5-1	NA	TRBD1	CASSLVGQGVTDTQYF	TGCGCCAGCAGCCTCGTGGGACAGGGGGTCACAGATACGCAGTATTTT
TRBJ1-2	TRBV14	NA	NA	CASSLRDTHYGYTF	TGTGCCAGCAGCCTCCGGGACACTCACTATGGCTACACCTTC
TRBJ2-2	TRBV6-5	NA	NA	CASSYAGRTGELFF	TGTGCCAGCAGTTACGCAGGCAGGACCGGGGAGCTGTTTTTT
TRBJ2-2	TRBV19	NA	TRBD2	CASSIGTSGRAGTGELFF	TGTGCCAGTAGTATTGGCACTAGCGGGAGGGCTGGCACCGGGGAGCTGTTTTTT
TRBJ2-3	TRBV6-2/TRBV6-3	NA	TRBD2	CASSYTGTSGRIVDTQYF	TGTGCCAGCAGTTACACCGGGACTAGCGGGAGAATTGTGGATACGCAGTATTTT
TRBJ1-2	TRBV2	NA	NA	CASSTSLGQAGGYTF	TGTGCCAGCAGTACGAGCCTCGGGCAGGCGGGTGGCTACACCTTC
TRBJ2-3	TRBV30	NA	NA	CAWSVRRGATQYF	TGTGCCTGGAGTGTAAGGCGTGGGGCTACGCAGTATTTT
TRBJ2-5	TRBV3-1/TRBV3-2	NA	NA	CASSPPGAPRETQYF	TGTGCCAGCAGCCCTCCAGGGGCGCCCCGGGAGACCCAGTACTTC
TRBJ1-1	TRBV18	NA	TRBD1	CASSDRGTATEAFF	TGTGCCAGCTCCGACAGGGGGACGGCTACTGAAGCTTTCTTT
TRBJ2-5	TRBV30	NA	TRBD2	CALRLAGGPGVTQYF	TGTGCCCTCCGACTAGCGGGAGGGCCTGGAGTGACCCAGTACTTC